These 21 T cell receptor beta chains came from one sample sequenced in a study of blood T cells in healthy people across ages. Primers used in a second PCR of about 7 to 12 cycles were a sample-barcoded 5' primer and a J-beta primer mix. MiXCR, applied by TCRdb to the 5' RACE reads, yields one record per CDR3 protein. Seen here are some 900,000 distinct CDR3 sequences, around 49% observed once, and the top ten hold 13%. Input material: blood. The receptors stem from a young man in good health.

The genes are TRBV15 and TRBJ1-2; D is ambiguous. The CDR3 length is 14 residues. Per the germline V gene, CDR1 is LNHNV and CDR2 is YYDKDF (reference sequence). Trimming left V 2 bases short and J 1 base short, with 8 bases between. This CDR3 is CATSRQSLNYGYTF. The CDR3 nucleotides are TGTGCCACCAGCAGACAGAGCCTTAACTATGGCTACACCTTC. The full variable domain, in which reference TRBV15 and TRBJ1-2 provide the parts outside the CDR3, is DAMVIQNPRYQVTQFGKPVTLSCSQTLNHNVMYWYQQKSSQAPKLLFHYYDKDFNNEADTPDNFQSRRPNTSFCFLDIRSPGLGDTAMYLCATSRQSLNYGYTFGSGTRLTVV.

This clonotype was seen a single time. The V gene is TRBV4-2, the J gene TRBJ2-3; 12 bases are a match to TRBD2. V was pared by 4 bases and J by 3 bases, with 8 bases of the junction left unmatched. This CDR3 spans 17 amino acids. Germline lookup yields CDR1 LGHNA and CDR2 YNFKEQ. CDR3 protein: CASSPLAGGPGTDTQYF. The DNA of the CDR3 is TGTGCCAGCAGCCCACTAGCGGGGGGTCCTGGGACAGATACGCAGTATTTT.

The chain links TRBV27 to TRBJ2-7; 7 bases match TRBD2. Trimming cost V 8 bases and J 5 bases; bases outside gene matches: 9. From germline, CDR1 is MNHEY and CDR2 SMNVEV (reference sequence). The CDR3 totals 13 residues. Here the CDR3 reads CASGVSGGNEQYF. The CDR3 region has the DNA TGTGCCAGCGGCGTCTCGGGGGGAAACGAGCAGTACTTC.

The chain carries TRBV5-1 and TRBJ2-4; 7 bases agree with TRBD1. The J call is doubtful: the DNA matches TRBJ2-7 better. Germline values: CDR1 SGHRS, CDR2 YFSETQ. The CDR3 extends over 13 amino acids. CDR3 DNA sequence: TGCGCCAGCAGCACGGACAGGTCCCACGAGCAGTACTTC. Protein product: CASSTDRSHEQYF.

J is TRBJ1-1 and V is TRBV6-1; D call uncertain. This CDR3 region has 14 residues. The V gene's germline CDR1 is MNHNS and CDR2 SASEGT. V gave up 6 bases and J gave up 1 base, with 12 bases separating them. The CDR3 DNA follows: TGTGCCAGCAGCCCCGCGCCGAGGAACACTGAAGCTTTCTTT. This codes for CASSPAPRNTEAFF.

The V call is TRBV28, the J call TRBJ1-5; D gene uncertain. Trimming cost V 6 bases and J 6 bases, with 6 bases left between them. The CDR3 runs 11 residues. Germline lookup yields CDR1 MDHEN and CDR2 SYDVKM. The CDR3 bases are TGTGCCAGCAGCTCCGCTCAGCCCCAGCATTTT. It translates to CASSSAQPQHF.

This clonotype was seen a handful of times. The chain is built from TRBV6-5 and TRBJ2-7; 7 nucleotides match TRBD1. CDR1 and CDR2 from the germline V gene are MNHEY and SVGAGI. This CDR3 is built from 14 residues. With 5 bases clipped from V and 5 bases from J, the junction kept 9 bases outside the gene matches. CDR3 sequence: CASSTRGQMDEQYF. In nucleotides, the CDR3 is TGTGCCAGCAGTACCCGGGGACAGATGGACGAGCAGTACTTC.

In DNA form, the CDR3 reads TGCGCCAGCAGCCAAGAACTAGCTTTGAGCAATGAGCAGTTCTTC. Translating gives CASSQELALSNEQFF. The rearrangement links TRBV4-1 to TRBJ2-1; D may be TRBD2 (6 bases). V was shortened by 0 bases and J by 6 bases, with 12 bases between the two germline ends. CDR3 length equals 15 residues. Germline V gene lookup returns CDR1 MGHRA and CDR2 YSYEKL.

The chain recombines TRBV10-3 with TRBJ2-5, with unresolved D. CDR1 is ENHRY and CDR2 is SYGVKD in the germline V gene. CDR3 length equals 12 residues. V gave up 10 bases and J gave up 3 bases, with 12 bases separating them. The CDR3 DNA follows: TGTGCCACTACCGGGTCCAAAGAGACCCAGTACTTC. Encoded protein: CATTGSKETQYF.

The J gene is TRBJ1-1, the V gene TRBV5-1; D unresolved. The CDR3 consists of 15 residues. The V end lost 3 bases, the J end lost 4 bases, and 16 bases lay between the germline ends. In germline, CDR1 is SGHRS, CDR2 YFSETQ. The CDR3 nucleotides are TGCGCCAGCAGCTGGGCGGCCTCCCAGAGCACTGAAGCTTTCTTT. Translated, it gives CASSWAASQSTEAFF.

The rearrangement uses TRBV20-1 and TRBJ1-3; 10 bases align to TRBD1. The CDR3 covers 15 residues. Germline loops: CDR1 DFQATT, CDR2 SNEGSKA (reference sequence). V was clipped by 3 bases and J by 2 bases; unmatched bases: 4. CDR3 region: CSASSDRGPGNTIYF. CDR3 DNA sequence: TGCAGTGCTAGCTCCGACAGGGGGCCTGGAAACACCATATATTTT.

The chain is built from TRBV2 and TRBJ2-3; 8 bases are a match to TRBD1. Looked up from germline, CDR1 is SNHLY and CDR2 is FYNNEI. The V segment lost 3 bases and the J segment 5 bases; nucleotides outside the gene matches: 4. CDR3 length equals 14 residues. The CDR3 coding sequence is TGTGCCAGCAGTGACAGGGGGCTAGGAGATACGCAGTATTTT. Its translation is CASSDRGLGDTQYF.

This clonotype was seen more than once but under ten times. Written as DNA, the CDR3 is TGTGCCAGCAGTCTCACAGGGGTCCACTACAATGAGCAGTTCTTC. Amino acids: CASSLTGVHYNEQFF. The chain combines TRBV12-3 or TRBV12-4 with TRBJ2-1; TRBD1 agrees at 7 bases. Losses at the gene ends were 5 bases for V and 3 bases for J; bases not matched to a gene: 7. The CDR3 loop spans 15 amino acids.

The V gene is TRBV7-9, the J gene TRBJ2-7; unclear D gene. This CDR3 comprises 13 residues. V was pared by 9 bases and J by 0 bases, with 12 bases between. Germline CDR1 reads SEHNR; CDR2 reads FQNEAQ (reference sequence). This chain's CDR3 is CASGQLSSYEQYF. The DNA of the CDR3 is TGTGCCAGTGGGCAGTTAAGCTCCTACGAGCAGTACTTC.

This chain links TRBV9 with TRBJ2-7; D unclear. Per the germline V gene, CDR1 is SGDLS and CDR2 is YYNGEE. The CDR3 covers 13 residues. Trimming shortened V by 0 bases and J by 7 bases, and 11 bases separated the two germline ends. CDR3: CASSVVYGREQYF. In nucleotides, the CDR3 is TGTGCCAGCAGCGTAGTTTATGGAAGGGAGCAGTACTTC. Looking up the rest from reference TRBV9 and TRBJ2-7 gives the full variable domain: DSGVTQTPKHLITATGQRVTLRCSPRSGDLSVYWYQQSLDQGLQFLIQYYNGEERAKGNILERFSAQQFPDLHSELNLSSLELGDSALYFCASSVVYGREQYFGPGTRLTVT.

The chain employs TRBV7-6 and TRBJ2-1, with 10 bases identical to TRBD2. J gave up 7 bases and V 5 bases, and 5 bases lay outside the gene matches. CDR1 SGHVS and CDR2 FNYEAQ come from the germline V gene. There are 14 residues in the CDR3. The CDR3 region is CASSGGTSANEQFF. For the CDR3, the DNA is TGTGCCAGCAGCGGGGGGACTAGCGCTAATGAGCAGTTCTTC. Variable domain in full (rest from reference TRBV7-6 and TRBJ2-1): GAGVSQSPRYKVTKRGQDVALRCDPISGHVSLYWYRQALGQGPEFLTYFNYEAQQDKSGLPNDRFSAERPEGSISTLTIQRTEQRDSAMYRCASSGGTSANEQFFGPGTRLTVL.

This clonotype was picked up a small number of times. This chain joins TRBV10-3 and TRBJ2-7; 7 positions match TRBD1. Germline V gene sequence: CDR1 ENHRY, CDR2 SYGVKD. Trimming removed 2 bases from V and 3 bases from J; junction bases left unmatched: 10. The CDR3 spans 16 residues. CDR3 region: CAISETPGQNFYEQYF. In DNA form, the CDR3 reads TGTGCCATCAGTGAGACACCGGGACAGAACTTCTACGAGCAGTACTTC.

The chain uses TRBV20-1 and TRBJ2-5, with 8 nucleotides matching TRBD1. The J call may be faulty, since TRBJ2-4 better matches the DNA end. In germline, CDR1 is DFQATT, CDR2 SNEGSKA (reference sequence). The length of the CDR3 is 12 residues. The CDR3 region has the DNA TGCAGTACCGGACAGGGAGTAAACATTCAGTACTTC. Its protein product is CSTGQGVNIQYF.

V usage is TRBV7-2 and J usage is TRBJ1-4; a possible D gene is TRBD1 (6 bases). The CDR3 runs to 15 residues. Germline-derived CDR1 and CDR2 are SGHTA and FQGNSA. V gave up 4 bases and J gave up 10 bases, with 19 bases separating them. CDR3 sequence reads: CASSSFRGAGGKLFF. Here the CDR3 DNA reads TGTGCCAGCAGCTCGTTCAGGGGTGCGGGTGGAAAACTGTTTTTT.

The chain employs TRBV11-1 and TRBJ2-1; 11 bases align to TRBD1. The V gene end was trimmed by 6 bases and the J gene end by 5 bases; junction bases not matched to a gene: 6. Germline CDR1 is SGHAT and CDR2 is FQDESV (reference sequence). The CDR3 runs 15 residues. The CDR3 coding sequence is TGTGCCAGCAGACCCGGGACAGGGGGGGACAATGAGCAGTTCTTC. Its protein product is CASRPGTGGDNEQFF. Together with reference TRBV11-1 and TRBJ2-1, the CDR3 gives the full variable domain: EAEVAQSPRYKITEKSQAVAFWCDPISGHATLYWYRQILGQGPELLVQFQDESVVDDSQLPKDRFSAERLKGVDSTLKIQPAELGDSAMYLCASRPGTGGDNEQFFGPGTRLTVL.

V usage is TRBV5-1 and J usage is TRBJ1-2; D is unclear. Germline V gives CDR1 SGHRS, CDR2 YFSETQ. The germline V and J ends were trimmed by 3 bases and 2 bases, with 17 bases remaining between them. The CDR3 consists of 16 residues. The CDR3 here is CASSSNDRPGNYGYTF. CDR3 bases: TGCGCCAGCAGCTCCAACGATAGACCGGGAAACTATGGCTACACCTTC.